The 3 T cell receptor beta chains below were found in one sample sequenced in a study of blood T cell repertoires in COVID-19. Produced via immunoSEQ multiplex PCR; TCRdb's table is partial and in-frame only. The sample records 150,000 to 200,000 clones, approximately 80% being singletons. Sequenced: peripheral blood. These receptors were obtained from a woman between 50 and 59 years old with active or convalescent COVID-19.

The chain links TRBV7-3 to TRBJ2-2; 9 positions match TRBD2. Germline CDR1 reads SGHTA; CDR2 reads FQGTGA. The CDR3 consists of 17 residues. Trimming at V came to 5 bases and at J to 2 bases, leaving 9 bases not matched to a gene. CDR3 DNA sequence: TGTGCCAGCAGCCCGACGCCGACTAGCGGAAACACCGGGGAGCTGTTTTTT. Amino acid sequence: CASSPTPTSGNTGELFF.

This clone occurred a few times. V gene TRBV29-1 combines with J gene TRBJ2-2; D is perhaps TRBD1 (5 bases). Germline lookup yields CDR1 SQVTM and CDR2 ANQGSEA. V lost 6 bases and J 1 base, leaving 9 bases between the germline ends. The CDR3 is 13 amino acids. The CDR3 protein is CSVGHQNTGELFF. Written as DNA, the CDR3 is TGCAGCGTGGGGCACCAGAACACCGGGGAGCTGTTTTTT.

This clone was seen a single time. The rearrangement uses TRBV6-1 and TRBJ2-1, with TRBD1 matching over 8 bases. Unmatched junction bases numbered 2, after V lost 1 base and J lost 3 bases. Germline V lookup: CDR1 MNHNS, CDR2 SASEGT. The CDR3 totals 15 residues. CDR3 in amino acids: CASSEDRGVYNEQFF. The CDR3 region has the DNA TGTGCCAGCAGTGAAGACAGGGGGGTCTACAATGAGCAGTTCTTC.